The rows below give T cell receptor beta chains drawn from one sample of a study of blood T cell repertoires in COVID-19. The protocol was immunoSEQ multiplex PCR, while the TCRdb copy is restricted to in-frame clones and leaves out a portion. Of 15,000 or so clones in the sample, about 90% were seen once. What was sequenced was peripheral blood. Receptors originate from a man aged 50 or older with active COVID-19. The CDR3 runs from the conserved cysteine through the conserved F or W. A D gene is named only where the DNA matches it firmly. A row's size may be missing; if present it is once, few, many or a size class.

j_call | v_call | clone_size | d_call | cdr3_aa | cdr3_nt
TRBJ2-5 | TRBV7-3 | once | TRBD1 | CASSKSTGGETQYF | TGTGCCAGCAGCAAATCGACAGGGGGAGAGACCCAGTACTTC
TRBJ2-1 | TRBV20-1 | NA | TRBD2 | CSASALGGRSYNEQFF | TGCAGTGCTAGTGCCCTGGGAGGGCGCTCCTACAATGAGCAGTTCTTC
TRBJ2-7 | TRBV12-3/TRBV12-4 | NA | TRBD2 | CASRISGSSEQYF | TGTGCCAGCAGAATTAGCGGGAGCAGCGAGCAGTACTTC
TRBJ1-5 | TRBV19 | NA | NA | CASSEGFGQPQHF | TGTGCCAGTAGTGAGGGATTCGGCCAGCCCCAGCATTTT
TRBJ2-6 | TRBV4-2 | once | TRBD1 | CASSQRQGDSSGANVLTF | TGTGCCAGCAGCCAAAGACAGGGGGACAGCTCTGGGGCCAACGTCCTGACTTTC
TRBJ2-2 | TRBV5-1 | NA | TRBD1 | CASSPQGTGELFF | TGCGCCAGCAGCCCACAGGGGACCGGGGAGCTGTTTTTT
TRBJ1-2 | TRBV27 | NA | NA | CASSLSPTPFPNYGYTF | TGTGCCAGCAGTTTATCCCCGACACCATTCCCTAACTATGGCTACACCTTC
TRBJ2-6 | TRBV7-6 | once | NA | CASSLWSGAGANVLTF | TGTGCCAGCAGCCTTTGGTCGGGGGCTGGGGCCAACGTCCTGACTTTC
TRBJ2-1 | TRBV5-1 | NA | NA | CASSFATGRSSYNEQFF | TGCGCCAGCAGCTTTGCTACGGGAAGGAGCTCCTACAATGAGCAGTTCTTC
TRBJ2-7 | TRBV24-1 | NA | TRBD2 | CATSAPLTSGEGEQYF | TGTGCCACCAGTGCCCCTTTGACTAGCGGGGAGGGGGAGCAGTACTTC
TRBJ2-7 | TRBV6-6 | NA | NA | CASSRTGGRKSGEQYF | TGTGCCAGCAGTCGAACCGGAGGGAGAAAGTCGGGGGAGCAGTACTTC
TRBJ2-7 | TRBV19 | NA | TRBD1 | CASSMGTGTYEQYF | TGTGCCAGTAGTATGGGGACAGGGACCTACGAGCAGTACTTC
TRBJ1-1 | TRBV12-3/TRBV12-4 | NA | NA | CASSLLLAEAFF | TGTGCCAGCAGTTTACTTCTCGCTGAAGCTTTCTTT
TRBJ1-2 | TRBV5-1 | NA | NA | CASSLVGESNYGYTF | TGCGCCAGCAGCTTGGTCGGTGAATCTAACTATGGCTACACCTTC
TRBJ1-5 | TRBV4-2 | NA | NA | CASSQARGNNQPQHF | TGTGCCAGCAGCCAAGCCAGGGGAAACAATCAGCCCCAGCATTTT
TRBJ1-1 | TRBV24-1 | NA | TRBD1 | CATSDSTGGRTEAFF | TGTGCCACCAGTGATTCAACAGGGGGCCGCACTGAAGCTTTCTTT
TRBJ2-1 | TRBV28 | NA | NA | CASSVRATGEQFF | TGTGCCAGCAGTGTCCGGGCAACAGGTGAGCAGTTCTTC
TRBJ1-3 | TRBV11-2 | NA | TRBD1 | CASSNRGRLGNTIYF | TGTGCCAGCAGCAACAGGGGGCGGCTTGGAAACACCATATATTTT
TRBJ1-1 | TRBV25-1 | NA | NA | CASSEQRSGTEAFF | TGTGCCAGCAGTGAACAACGCTCGGGCACTGAAGCTTTCTTT
TRBJ2-2 | TRBV4-2 | NA | NA | CASSQDKRNTGELFF | TGTGCCAGCAGCCAAGATAAGAGGAACACCGGGGAGCTGTTTTTT
TRBJ2-6 | TRBV18 | NA | NA | CASSQTGGDGANVLTF | TGTGCCAGCTCACAAACAGGGGGGGATGGGGCCAACGTCCTGACTTTC
TRBJ2-7 | TRBV12-3/TRBV12-4 | NA | NA | CASSVVYGEQYF | TGTGCCAGCAGCGTAGTCTACGGCGAGCAGTACTTC
TRBJ2-7 | TRBV19 | NA | NA | CASSMAGYEQYF | TGTGCCAGTAGTATGGCAGGCTACGAGCAGTACTTC
TRBJ2-1 | TRBV6-4 | NA | TRBD2 | CASSDSAGGTHEQFF | TGTGCCAGCAGTGACTCGGCGGGAGGAACCCATGAGCAGTTCTTC
TRBJ2-4 | TRBV6-2/TRBV6-3 | NA | NA | CASSYYAGSKNIQYF | TGTGCCAGCAGTTACTACGCAGGTTCCAAAAACATTCAGTACTTC
TRBJ2-1 | TRBV7-3 | NA | TRBD2 | CASSFSGRAPEQFF | TGTGCCAGCAGCTTTAGCGGGAGGGCCCCAGAGCAGTTCTTC
TRBJ1-1 | TRBV24-1 | NA | TRBD1 | CATSDLWTGKAFF | TGTGCCACCAGTGACCTGTGGACAGGTAAAGCTTTCTTT
TRBJ1-4 | TRBV3-1/TRBV3-2 | NA | NA | CASSQDLGGNEKLFF | TGTGCCAGCAGCCAAGACCTGGGGGGTAACGAAAAACTGTTTTTT
TRBJ2-5 | TRBV5-4 | NA | TRBD1 | CASSRTGQGETQYF | TGTGCCAGCAGCAGGACCGGACAGGGTGAGACCCAGTACTTC
TRBJ2-4 | TRBV5-1 | NA | NA | CASSFEGHRKNIQYF | TGCGCCAGCAGCTTCGAAGGACACAGAAAAAACATTCAGTACTTC
TRBJ2-7 | TRBV15 | NA | TRBD2 | CATSSSQRGYYEQYF | TGTGCCACCAGCAGCTCACAGCGGGGGTACTACGAGCAGTACTTC
TRBJ1-3 | TRBV19 | NA | NA | CASSPPGQRNTIYF | TGTGCCAGTAGTCCGCCAGGGCAACGAAACACCATATATTTT
TRBJ2-2 | TRBV14 | NA | TRBD2 | CDPYKGPGLASNTGELFF | TGTGATCCATACAAGGGGCCGGGACTAGCGTCGAACACCGGGGAGCTGTTTTTT
TRBJ1-1 | TRBV4-2 | NA | TRBD1 | CASSQDVTGARAEAFF | TGTGCCAGCAGCCAGGATGTGACAGGGGCCCGCGCTGAAGCTTTCTTT
TRBJ2-5 | TRBV15 | NA | TRBD2 | CATSRDSGGLQETQYF | TGTGCCACCAGCAGAGACTCGGGGGGGTTACAAGAGACCCAGTACTTC
TRBJ1-6 | TRBV7-2 | NA | NA | CASSPTGGNSPLHF | TGTGCCAGCAGCCCGACAGGAGGTAATTCACCCCTCCACTTT
TRBJ2-7 | TRBV7-3 | NA | TRBD2 | CAGEPLTSGDYEQYF | TGTGCCGGCGAACCTTTGACTAGCGGGGACTACGAGCAGTACTTC